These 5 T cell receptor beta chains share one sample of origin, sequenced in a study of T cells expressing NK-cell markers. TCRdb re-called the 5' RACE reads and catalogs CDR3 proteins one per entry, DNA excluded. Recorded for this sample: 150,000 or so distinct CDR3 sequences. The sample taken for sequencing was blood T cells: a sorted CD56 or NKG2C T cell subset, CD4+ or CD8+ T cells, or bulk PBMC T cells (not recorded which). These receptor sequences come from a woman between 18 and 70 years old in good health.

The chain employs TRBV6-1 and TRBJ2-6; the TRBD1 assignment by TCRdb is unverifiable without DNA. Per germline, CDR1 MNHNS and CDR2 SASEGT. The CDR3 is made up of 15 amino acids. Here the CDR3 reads CASRSGGSGANVLTF.

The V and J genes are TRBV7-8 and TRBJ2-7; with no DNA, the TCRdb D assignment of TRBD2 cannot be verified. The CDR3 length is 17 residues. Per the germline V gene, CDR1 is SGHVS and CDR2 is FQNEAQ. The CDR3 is CASSKDRTSGSSYEQYF.

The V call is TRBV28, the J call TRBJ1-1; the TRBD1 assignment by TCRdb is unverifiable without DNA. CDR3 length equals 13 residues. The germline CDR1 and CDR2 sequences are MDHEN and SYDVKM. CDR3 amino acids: CASSSGAGSEAFF.

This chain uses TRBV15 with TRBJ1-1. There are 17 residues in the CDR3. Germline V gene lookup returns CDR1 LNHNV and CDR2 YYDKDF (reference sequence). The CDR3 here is CATSRGGPGWGTTEAFF. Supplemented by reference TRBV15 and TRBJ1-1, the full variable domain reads DAMVIQNPRYQVTQFGKPVTLSCSQTLNHNVMYWYQQKSSQAPKLLFHYYDKDFNNEADTPDNFQSRRPNTSFCFLDIRSPGLGDTAMYLCATSRGGPGWGTTEAFFGQGTRLTVV.

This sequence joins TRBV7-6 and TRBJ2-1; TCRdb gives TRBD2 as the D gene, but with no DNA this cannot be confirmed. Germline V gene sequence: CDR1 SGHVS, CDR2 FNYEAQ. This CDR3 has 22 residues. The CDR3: CASSLDPPGSRGGGLTYNEQFF.